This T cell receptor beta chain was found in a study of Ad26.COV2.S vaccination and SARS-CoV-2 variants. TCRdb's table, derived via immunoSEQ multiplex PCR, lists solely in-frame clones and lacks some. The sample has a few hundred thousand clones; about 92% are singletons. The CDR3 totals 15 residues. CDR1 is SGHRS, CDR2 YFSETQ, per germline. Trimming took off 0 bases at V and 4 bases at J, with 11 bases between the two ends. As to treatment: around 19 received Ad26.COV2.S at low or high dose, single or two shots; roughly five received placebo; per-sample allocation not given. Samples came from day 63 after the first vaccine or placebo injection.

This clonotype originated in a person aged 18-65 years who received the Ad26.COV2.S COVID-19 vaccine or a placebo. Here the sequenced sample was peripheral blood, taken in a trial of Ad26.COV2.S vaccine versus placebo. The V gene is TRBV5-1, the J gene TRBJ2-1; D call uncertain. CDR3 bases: TGCGCCAGCAGCTTGGATGGACGAGATTACAATGAGCAGTTCTTC. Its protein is CASSLDGRDYNEQFF.